These 3 T cell receptor beta chains originate from one sample sequenced in a study of T cell changes during pregnancy in multiple sclerosis. Using immunoSEQ multiplex PCR, the repertoire was profiled, and TCRdb retains in-frame clones only, with some absent. The top ten hold less than 7.5% of the sample, which has 95,000 to 150,000 clones, around 93% seen once. The sequencing used peripheral blood, collected before pregnancy. These receptors were taken from a female donor with multiple sclerosis, enrolled in a pregnancy study.

This chain connects TRBV2 to TRBJ1-4; maybe TRBD1 (6 bases). The CDR3 totals 12 residues. Between the trimmed V and J ends, which lost 4 bases and 6 bases, there was a span of 6 bases. CDR1 is SNHLY and CDR2 is FYNNEI in the germline V gene. CDR3 sequence (DNA): TGTGCCAGCAGTGGGGGGCATGAAAAACTGTTTTTT. Protein sequence: CASSGGHEKLFF.

The chain uses TRBV6-1 and TRBJ2-5, with TRBD2 matching over 7 bases. The CDR3 contains 12 residues. Germline-derived CDR1 and CDR2 are MNHNS and SASEGT. V shed 7 bases and J 9 bases; nucleotides not matched to a gene: 8. CDR3 DNA sequence: TGTGCCAGCACTTGGGAGGGTGGGGCCCAGTACTTC. Translating gives CASTWEGGAQYF.

This chain connects TRBV5-1 to TRBJ1-4; D is possibly TRBD1 (6 bases). CDR3 length equals 19 residues. Germline-derived CDR1 and CDR2 are SGHRS and YFSETQ. The germline V and J ends were trimmed by 0 bases and 0 bases, with 18 bases remaining between them. In nucleotides, the CDR3 is TGCGCCAGCAGCTTGGCCGGAGGGGGGGGTATGGCAACTAATGAAAAACTGTTTTTT. It codes for CASSLAGGGGMATNEKLFF.